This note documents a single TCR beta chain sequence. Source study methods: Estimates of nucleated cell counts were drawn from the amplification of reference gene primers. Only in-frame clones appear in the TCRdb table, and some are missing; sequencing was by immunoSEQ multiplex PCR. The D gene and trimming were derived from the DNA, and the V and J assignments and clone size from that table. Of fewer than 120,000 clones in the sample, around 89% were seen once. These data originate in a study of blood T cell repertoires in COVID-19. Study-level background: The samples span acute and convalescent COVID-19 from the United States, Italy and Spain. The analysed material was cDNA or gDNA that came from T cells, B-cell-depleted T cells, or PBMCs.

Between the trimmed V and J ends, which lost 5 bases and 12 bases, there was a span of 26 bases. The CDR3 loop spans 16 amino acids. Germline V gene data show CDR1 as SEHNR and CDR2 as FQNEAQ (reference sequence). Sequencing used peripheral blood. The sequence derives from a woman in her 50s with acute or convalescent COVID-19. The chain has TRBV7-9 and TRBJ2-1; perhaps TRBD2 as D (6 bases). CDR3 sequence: CASSIGTSPLGIGQFF. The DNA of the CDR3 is TGTGCCAGCAGCATCGGGACTTCCCCCCTGGGGATTGGGCAGTTCTTC.